Listed below are T cell receptor beta chains from one sample, sequenced in a study of T cell repertoires in cytomegalovirus infection. Their antigens remain unidentified. TCRdb itself ran the reads through MiXCR, one entry per CDR3 protein. The data show fewer than 850,000 distinct CDR3 sequences, 25% to 30% seen once. The sample was cultured CD8+ T cells from PBMCs, taken from culture after CMV antigen stimulation. The receptors derive from a human donor in good health (CMV status not recorded). Some clones in this sample may be carry-over from other donors' samples. The CDR3 runs from the conserved cysteine through the conserved F or W. Fields, in order: V gene, clone size, D gene, J gene, CDR3 protein, CDR3 DNA. D genes are given only for firm matches. Size is stated for part of the rows, as once, few or many counts, or as a class when the clone is expanded.

>TRBV28|.|.|TRBJ1-2
CASSPLPGVYYGYTF
TGTGCCAGCAGTCCCCTTCCAGGGGTCTACTATGGCTACACCTTC
>TRBV9|.|.|TRBJ1-1
CASSPAGQVDTEAFF
TGTGCCAGCAGCCCCGCGGGGCAGGTGGACACTGAAGCTTTCTTT
>TRBV7-2|many|.|TRBJ2-2
CASSQRGSNTGELFF
TGTGCCAGCAGCCAGAGGGGGTCGAACACCGGGGAGCTGTTTTTT
>TRBV7-9|many|.|TRBJ2-5
CASSPQQGGQGTQYF
TGTGCCAGCAGCCCCCAGCAGGGGGGGCAGGGGACCCAGTACTTC
>TRBV12-3/TRBV12-4|.|.|TRBJ2-1
CASSPGSLNEQFF
TGTGCCAGCAGTCCGGGTTCTCTCAATGAGCAGTTCTTC
>TRBV5-6|.|.|TRBJ2-5
CASSLRAQETQYF
TGTGCCAGCAGCTTGAGGGCACAAGAGACCCAGTACTTC
>TRBV7-9|.|.|TRBJ2-1
CASSPLGDNEQFF
TGTGCCAGCAGCCCCCTAGGGGACAATGAGCAGTTCTTC
>TRBV4-1|few|.|TRBJ2-5
CASSQEEGAWGETQYF
TGCGCCAGCAGCCAAGAGGAGGGGGCTTGGGGGGAGACCCAGTACTTC
>TRBV4-1|.|TRBD1|TRBJ2-7
CASSQDRVVYEQYF
TGCGCCAGCAGCCAGGACAGGGTCGTCTACGAGCAGTACTTC
>TRBV19|few|.|TRBJ1-5
CASSPSTRVDQPQHF
TGTGCCAGTAGTCCTTCAACAAGAGTGGATCAGCCCCAGCATTTT
>TRBV6-5|.|.|TRBJ2-2
CASSRGAYTGELFF
TGTGCCAGCAGCAGAGGGGCCTACACCGGGGAGCTGTTTTTT
>TRBV5-1|.|.|TRBJ2-3
CASSERISTDTQYF
TGCGCCAGCAGCGAGCGGATTAGCACAGATACGCAGTATTTT
>TRBV11-2|.|.|TRBJ2-1
CASSPGRGGVNEQFF
TGTGCCAGCAGCCCAGGACGCGGGGGCGTGAATGAGCAGTTCTTC
>TRBV6-5|.|TRBD1|TRBJ2-3
CASSYSRTGTADTQYF
TGTGCCAGCAGTTACTCGAGGACAGGGACTGCAGATACGCAGTATTTT
>TRBV12-3/TRBV12-4|.|.|TRBJ1-1
CASSSAERQGSFYGDTEAFF
TGTGCCAGCAGTTCCGCCGAGAGGCAGGGCTCCTTTTACGGGGACACTGAAGCTTTCTTT
>TRBV6-6|few|TRBD1|TRBJ1-1
CASSYSGTGGDEAFF
TGTGCCAGCAGTTACTCTGGGACAGGGGGTGATGAAGCTTTCTTT
>TRBV12-3/TRBV12-4|.|TRBD1|TRBJ1-3
CASRPGQAHSGNTIYF
TGTGCCAGCAGACCGGGACAGGCTCACTCTGGAAACACCATATATTTT
>TRBV29-1|.|TRBD1|TRBJ2-7
CSVRGGHSYEQYF
TGCAGCGTTAGAGGGGGCCACTCCTACGAGCAGTACTTC
>TRBV7-6|many|TRBD2|TRBJ2-1
CASSLLAGSSYNEQFF
TGTGCCAGCAGCCTTCTAGCGGGAAGCTCCTACAATGAGCAGTTCTTC
>TRBV6-1|few|TRBD2|TRBJ2-3
CASSGLAGARSTDTQYF
TGTGCCAGCAGTGGACTAGCGGGGGCACGAAGCACAGATACGCAGTATTTT
>TRBV4-2|.|TRBD1|TRBJ2-1
CASSPKDRALGEQFF
TGTGCCAGCAGCCCCAAGGACAGGGCGCTTGGTGAGCAGTTCTTC
>TRBV25-1|few|.|TRBJ2-1
CASSLGTENEQFF
TGTGCCAGCAGTCTTGGAACGGAGAATGAGCAGTTCTTC
>TRBV19|.|.|TRBJ1-1
CASSQDDLNTEAFF
TGTGCCAGTAGTCAGGACGACCTGAACACTGAAGCTTTCTTT
>TRBV15|.|.|TRBJ1-2
CATSRGTGYGYTF
TGTGCCACCAGCAGAGGAACGGGCTATGGCTACACCTTC
>TRBV20-1|.|TRBD1|TRBJ1-2
CSAPPKRDRDYGYTF
TGCAGTGCTCCCCCTAAGAGGGACAGGGATTATGGCTACACCTTC
>TRBV2|few|.|TRBJ2-1
CASLAGEQFF
TGTGCCAGTCTGGCAGGTGAGCAGTTCTTC
>TRBV7-6|few|.|TRBJ2-1
CASTPPGEQFF
TGTGCCAGCACCCCCCCGGGAGAGCAGTTCTTC
>TRBV11-3|.|.|TRBJ2-2
CASSGWNTGELFF
TGTGCCAGCAGCGGGTGGAACACCGGGGAGCTGTTTTTT
>TRBV4-2|few|.|TRBJ1-3
CASSQDTGNTIYF
TGTGCCAGCAGCCAAGATACCGGAAACACCATATATTTT
>TRBV12-3/TRBV12-4|.|.|TRBJ1-5
CASSLRAHRDQPQHF
TGTGCCAGCAGCCTCCGGGCCCATCGGGATCAGCCCCAGCATTTT
>TRBV7-4|few|.|TRBJ2-1
CASSPSEQFF
TGTGCCAGCAGTCCGAGTGAGCAGTTCTTC
>TRBV12-3/TRBV12-4|many|.|TRBJ2-1
CASSLLGRRAYNEQFF
TGTGCCAGCAGTTTATTAGGCAGGCGGGCCTACAATGAGCAGTTCTTC
>TRBV6-6|few|.|TRBJ2-1
CASSELTPAYNEQFF
TGTGCCAGCAGTGAGCTGACCCCCGCCTACAATGAGCAGTTCTTC
>TRBV7-9|.|TRBD1|TRBJ2-3
CASSFLPDRGLADTQYF
TGTGCCAGCAGCTTCCTTCCGGACAGGGGGCTCGCAGATACGCAGTATTTT
>TRBV6-1|.|.|TRBJ1-2
CASSVNSPPGLYGYTF
TGTGCCAGCAGTGTAAACTCTCCGCCGGGGCTCTATGGCTACACCTTC
>TRBV7-9|few|.|TRBJ2-7
CASRGSGVKYEQYF
TGTGCCAGCAGGGGCTCTGGGGTGAAATACGAGCAGTACTTC
>TRBV27|few|.|TRBJ1-1
CASMPGPNTEAFF
TGTGCCTCAATGCCAGGACCGAACACTGAAGCTTTCTTT
>TRBV4-2|.|TRBD1|TRBJ1-2
CASSPPGQGYTF
TGTGCCAGCAGCCCACCGGGACAGGGATACACCTTC
>TRBV19|.|TRBD1|TRBJ1-5
CASRDRGSRQPQHF
TGTGCCAGTAGGGACAGGGGATCGAGGCAGCCCCAGCATTTT
>TRBV27|.|.|TRBJ1-4
CASGNNEKLFF
TGTGCCAGCGGAAATAATGAAAAACTGTTTTTT
>TRBV11-2|.|TRBD2|TRBJ2-3
CASSSGGGYVTQYF
TGTGCCAGCAGCTCGGGCGGGGGGTACGTTACGCAGTATTTT
>TRBV11-3|.|TRBD1|TRBJ1-1
CASKAGGTEAFF
TGTGCCAGCAAAGCAGGGGGGACTGAAGCTTTCTTT
>TRBV12-3/TRBV12-4|once|.|TRBJ2-2
CASSSWHVVTGELFF
TGTGCCAGCAGTTCCTGGCATGTTGTCACCGGGGAGCTGTTTTTT
>TRBV6-6|.|TRBD1|TRBJ1-1
CASMAGGNTEAFF
TGTGCCAGCATGGCAGGGGGGAACACTGAAGCTTTCTTT